These 21 T cell receptor beta chains share one sample of origin, sequenced in a study of graft-versus-host responses after intestinal transplantation. Clones were read by immunoSEQ multiplex PCR, and TCRdb kept only the in-frame ones, dropping some. The sample has about 81,000 clones, less than 90% seen once. No cognate antigen is known for these TCRs. This specimen was unstimulated CD4+ T cells sorted from spleen or lymph node cells, taken before intestinal transplant. These receptors were collected from a human donor who received an intestinal transplant.

The table lists this clone with a count of one. V is TRBV7-2 and J is TRBJ2-2, with 7 bases identical to TRBD2. The V and J ends lost 2 bases and 1 base, in that order; junction bases with no gene match: 10. The CDR3 is 18 residues long. In germline, CDR1 is SGHTA, CDR2 FQGNSA. For the CDR3, the DNA is TGTGCCAGCAGCTTATCCCACCTTGCTAGCGGGAACACCGGGGAGCTGTTTTTT. It encodes CASSLSHLASGNTGELFF.

The genes are TRBV6-1 and TRBJ2-5; TRBD2 might be the D (6 bases). The CDR3 is made up of 15 amino acids. Trimming took off 5 bases at V and 5 bases at J, with 18 bases between the two ends. Germline V gives CDR1 MNHNS, CDR2 SASEGT. As DNA, the CDR3 is TGTGCCAGCAGTTCCGGACCCGGGGGTAGGGAGACCCAGTACTTC. Its protein product is CASSSGPGGRETQYF.

J is TRBJ2-6 and V is TRBV9; TRBD1 matches 8 bases. Germline CDR1 and CDR2: SGDLS and YYNGEE. CDR3 length: 15 amino acids. The ends lost 4 bases at V and 4 bases at J; junction bases unmatched: 4. CDR3 sequence reads: CASSPTGAGANVLTF. The CDR3 region has the DNA TGTGCCAGCAGCCCGACAGGGGCGGGGGCCAACGTCCTGACTTTC.

The sample holds one count of this clone. V and J are TRBV7-6 and TRBJ2-7, with 9 bases matching TRBD1. CDR3 length: 19 residues. With 1 base clipped from V and 3 bases from J, the junction kept 16 bases outside the gene matches. Germline-derived CDR1 and CDR2 are SGHVS and FNYEAQ. DNA of the CDR3: TGTGCCAGCAGCTTAGTCCCGGGGTCCCGGACAGGGGCCCACTACGAGCAGTACTTC. Its protein product is CASSLVPGSRTGAHYEQYF.

The rearrangement links TRBV5-1 to TRBJ2-1, with 7 bases that match TRBD1. Germline CDR1 is SGHRS and CDR2 is YFSETQ. The CDR3 has 13 amino acids. V gave up 3 bases and J gave up 8 bases; unmatched junction bases: 5. CDR3 coding DNA: TGCGCCAGCAGCTCAACAGGGGCCCATGAGCAGTTCTTC. This translates into CASSSTGAHEQFF.

The sample holds one count of this clone. This chain connects TRBV2 to TRBJ2-7; possible D gene TRBD1, 6 bases. The V and J ends lost 4 bases and 4 bases respectively, with 8 bases between them. Germline assignment: CDR1 SNHLY and CDR2 FYNNEI. The length of the CDR3 is 12 residues. Here the CDR3 reads CASSAQGYEQYF. CDR3 DNA: TGTGCCAGCAGTGCACAGGGTTACGAGCAGTACTTC.

The rearrangement joins TRBV28 to TRBJ1-2; 7 bases are shared with TRBD1. CDR3 length: 14 residues. The V segment lost 1 base and the J segment 12 bases; nucleotides outside the gene matches: 11. Germline values: CDR1 MDHEN, CDR2 SYDVKM. The CDR3 protein is CASSLSSPGTANTF. The CDR3 bases are TGTGCCAGCAGTTTATCCAGTCCCGGGACAGCGAACACCTTC.

This clone has a single count. V and J are TRBV28 and TRBJ1-1, with 7 positions matching TRBD1. CDR3 length: 15 amino acids. V was pared by 6 bases and J by 0 bases, with 7 bases of the junction left unmatched. Germline V lookup: CDR1 MDHEN, CDR2 SYDVKM. CDR3 loop: CASRIRQGMNTEAFF. The CDR3 nucleotides read TGTGCCAGCAGGATACGACAGGGAATGAACACTGAAGCTTTCTTT.

In DNA form, the CDR3 reads TGTGCCAGCTCACCAGGGACTAGCGGGTTAGAGCAGTACTTC. Its protein product is CASSPGTSGLEQYF. This chain connects TRBV18 to TRBJ2-7, with 12 bases identical to TRBD2. The CDR3 is 14 residues long. Germline-derived CDR1 and CDR2 are KGHSH and LQKENI. The J segment lost 7 bases and the V segment lost 2 bases, leaving 3 bases of the junction unmatched.

The gene calls are TRBV28 and TRBJ2-5; tentatively, D is TRBD2 (5 bases). Trimming shortened V by 5 bases and J by 6 bases, and 13 bases separated the two germline ends. The CDR3 is 13 amino acids. Germline-derived CDR1 and CDR2 are MDHEN and SYDVKM. The CDR3 DNA reads TGTGCCAGCAGTAGAGGGTCTCTTCAGACCCAGTACTTC. Amino acids: CASSRGSLQTQYF.

The CDR3 DNA follows: TGTGCCAGCAGCCAAGATCTTCGGGGTCGGGAGCTGTTTTTT. It specifies CASSQDLRGRELFF. The chain carries TRBV14 and TRBJ2-2; possibly TRBD2 for D (5 bases). Germline assignment: CDR1 SGHDN and CDR2 FVKESK. The CDR3 spans 14 residues. With 0 bases removed from V and 9 bases from J, the gap between germline ends came to 11 bases. Full variable domain (remainder filled in from reference TRBV14 and TRBJ2-2): EAGVTQFPSHSVIEKGQTVTLRCDPISGHDNLYWYRRVMGKEIKFLLHFVKESKQDESGMPNNRFLAERTGGTYSTLKVQPAELEDSGVYFCASSQDLRGRELFFGEGSRLTVL.

The V gene is TRBV9, the J gene TRBJ2-7; TRBD1 matches at 10 bases. Trimming removed 4 bases from V and 0 bases from J; junction bases left unmatched: 4. Germline CDR1 SGDLS, CDR2 YYNGEE. The length of the CDR3 is 15 residues. CDR3 in DNA: TGTGCCAGCAGCCCCCGGGACAGGGGCTCCTACGAGCAGTACTTC. This gives the protein CASSPRDRGSYEQYF.

This clone came up a few times. This sequence joins TRBV7-6 and TRBJ2-7; D gene ambiguous. Germline CDR1 and CDR2: SGHVS and FNYEAQ. The CDR3 consists of 13 residues. Trimming cost V 1 base and J 2 bases, with 6 bases left between them. The CDR3 sequence is CASSLDDTYEQYF. The CDR3 DNA reads as TGTGCCAGCAGCTTAGACGACACCTACGAGCAGTACTTC.

The rearrangement joins TRBV5-1 to TRBJ2-1; D might be TRBD2 (6 bases). This CDR3 comprises 17 residues. Trimming shortened V by 0 bases and J by 4 bases, and 17 bases separated the two germline ends. CDR1 and CDR2 from the germline V gene are SGHRS and YFSETQ. The CDR3 DNA is TGCGCCAGCAGCTTGGTTCCTCAGGTTAGCGGATACAATGAGCAGTTCTTC. Encoded protein: CASSLVPQVSGYNEQFF.

The chain joins TRBV18 to TRBJ1-1, with D possibly matching TRBD1 (6 bases). This CDR3 spans 17 amino acids. CDR1 is KGHSH, CDR2 LQKENI, per germline. With 2 bases removed from V and 4 bases from J, the gap between germline ends came to 20 bases. CDR3 nucleotide sequence: TGTGCCAGCTCACCAGCTTCAGGGGCAGGTGGGAGCACTGAAGCTTTCTTT. It translates to CASSPASGAGGSTEAFF. Supplemented by reference TRBV18 and TRBJ1-1, the full variable domain reads NAGVMQNPRHLVRRRGQEARLRCSPMKGHSHVYWYRQLPEEGLKFMVYLQKENIIDESGMPKERFSAEFPKEGPSILRIQQVVRGDSAAYFCASSPASGAGGSTEAFFGQGTRLTVV.

The chain is built from TRBV6-5 and TRBJ2-7; 7 bases match TRBD1. The CDR3 is 15 amino acids. Germline V lookup: CDR1 MNHEY, CDR2 SVGAGI. Trimming took 5 bases from V and 5 from J; bases not matched to a gene: 12. This CDR3 is CASSQGTVARDEQYF. The CDR3 region has the DNA TGTGCCAGCAGTCAAGGGACAGTTGCTCGGGACGAGCAGTACTTC.

This rearrangement joins TRBV2 to TRBJ2-2, with 12 bases identical to TRBD2. CDR1 is SNHLY, CDR2 FYNNEI, per germline. V shed 5 bases, J shed 7 bases, and the junction held 8 bases outside the gene matches. The CDR3 has 16 residues. CDR3 residues: CASSFLAGGLDGELFF. The CDR3 DNA sequence: TGTGCCAGCAGTTTTCTAGCGGGAGGGCTCGACGGGGAGCTGTTTTTT. Filled out from reference TRBV2 and TRBJ2-2, the complete variable domain reads EPEVTQTPSHQVTQMGQEVILRCVPISNHLYFYWYRQILGQKVEFLVSFYNNEISEKSEIFDDQFSVERPDGSNFTLKIRSTKLEDSAMYFCASSFLAGGLDGELFFGEGSRLTVL.

CDR3 amino acids: CASSLRLDRLAGGAYEQYF. The CDR3, as DNA: TGTGCCAGCAGCCTTCGGTTGGACAGACTAGCGGGAGGGGCCTACGAGCAGTACTTC. The genes are TRBV7-8 and TRBJ2-7; 14 bases match TRBD2. The CDR3 runs to 19 residues. V shed 5 bases and J 2 bases; nucleotides not matched to a gene: 14. Looked up from germline, CDR1 is SGHVS and CDR2 is FQNEAQ. Full variable domain (outside the CDR3, taken from reference TRBV7-8 and TRBJ2-7): GAGVSQSPRYKVAKRGQDVALRCDPISGHVSLFWYQQALGQGPEFLTYFQNEAQLDKSGLPSDRFFAERPEGSVSTLKIQRTQQEDSAVYLCASSLRLDRLAGGAYEQYFGPGTRLTVT.

CDR3 residues: CASSFRTIGPNQPQHF. CDR3 DNA: TGTGCCAGCAGTTTCCGGACAATCGGGCCCAATCAGCCCCAGCATTTT. V is TRBV28 and J is TRBJ1-5, with D possibly TRBD1 on 5 matching bases. Trimming stripped 3 bases from V and 3 bases from J, with 15 bases between. Germline CDR1 reads MDHEN; CDR2 reads SYDVKM. This CDR3 comprises 16 residues.

The chain employs TRBV5-1 and TRBJ1-2, with D unclear. Germline V gene lookup returns CDR1 SGHRS and CDR2 YFSETQ. The ends were cut back, 4 bases at V and 4 bases at J, with 11 bases in the middle. The CDR3 consists of 13 residues. The CDR3 loop is CASSPWEGYGYTF. The CDR3 nucleotides are TGCGCCAGCAGCCCCTGGGAGGGCTATGGCTACACCTTC.

This chain links TRBV11-1 with TRBJ2-5; 7 nucleotides align to TRBD1. The CDR3 runs 15 residues. The V gene's germline CDR1 is SGHAT and CDR2 FQDESV (reference sequence). V was clipped by 5 bases and J by 7 bases; unmatched bases: 13. This CDR3 reads CASSLETRGRGTQYF. For the CDR3, the DNA is TGTGCCAGCAGCCTGGAGACCAGGGGGAGAGGGACCCAGTACTTC.